Listed below are T cell receptor beta chains from one sample, sequenced in a study of radiotherapy plus CTLA-4 blockade in lung cancer. Generated by immunoSEQ multiplex PCR, the TCRdb table keeps only in-frame clones and is missing some. The table shows 35,000 to 40,000 clones, with around 85% occurring only once. Specimen: peripheral blood, collected from a patient treated with radiotherapy plus ipilimumab. These receptor sequences come from a human donor with non-small cell lung cancer who had stable disease on radiotherapy plus ipilimumab. Both conserved end residues are part of each CDR3.

cdr3_aa: CASSPRLAGTLSTDTQYF
j_call: TRBJ2-3
v_call: TRBV28

cdr3_aa: CASSARQARGGNTIYF
j_call: TRBJ1-3
v_call: TRBV14

cdr3_aa: CASSSLAGTDTQYF
j_call: TRBJ2-3
v_call: TRBV7-6

cdr3_aa: CAISELASGMGNEQFF
j_call: TRBJ2-1
v_call: TRBV10-3

cdr3_aa: CASSAGFGYTF
j_call: TRBJ1-2
v_call: TRBV7-6

cdr3_aa: CASSPGQGADEQYF
j_call: TRBJ2-7
v_call: TRBV18

cdr3_aa: CASSPGRESSGANVLTF
j_call: TRBJ2-6
v_call: TRBV7-3

cdr3_aa: CASTKDRVPPDEQFF
j_call: TRBJ2-1
v_call: TRBV28

cdr3_aa: CASSYGSHGGEQYF
j_call: -
v_call: TRBV28

cdr3_aa: CASSRTSGTFF
j_call: TRBJ2-1
v_call: TRBV7-2

cdr3_aa: CAWTSGGRTEAFF
j_call: TRBJ1-1
v_call: TRBV30

cdr3_aa: CSGGTAQETQYF
j_call: TRBJ2-5
v_call: TRBV29-1

cdr3_aa: CASSVGQGTDTQYF
j_call: TRBJ2-3
v_call: TRBV6-4

cdr3_aa: CASTGGQGGGRTDTQYF
j_call: TRBJ2-3
v_call: TRBV27